This T cell receptor (beta chain) emerged from a study of blood T cell repertoires in COVID-19. At the level of the study: The origin of the acute and convalescent COVID-19 samples was the United States, Italy and Spain. T cells, B-cell-depleted T cells, or PBMCs provided the cDNA or gDNA that served as material.

Authors' data handling: Amplification from reference gene primers served as the basis for estimated nucleated cell counts. Some clones are missing from TCRdb's copy, which holds only in-frame ones; the method was immunoSEQ multiplex PCR. The D gene and trimming were derived from the DNA, and the V and J assignments and clone size from that table. The sample carries under 250,000 clones, about 84% recorded once. V trimming: 5 bases; J trimming: 2 bases; junction bases outside the gene matches: 15. This CDR3 contains 17 residues. CDR1 LGHDT and CDR2 YNNKEL come from the germline V gene (reference sequence).

This TCR was recovered from a human donor in a cohort sampled during active COVID-19. The rearrangement joins TRBV3-1 (or the pseudogene TRBV3-2) to TRBJ2-7, with 7 bases matching TRBD1. Sequencing was carried out using peripheral blood. This chain's CDR3 is CASSSTFSGTVAYEQYF. Here the CDR3 DNA reads TGTGCCAGCAGCTCGACATTTTCCGGGACAGTTGCCTACGAGCAGTACTTC.